Only a few counts were recorded for the clone carrying this T cell receptor beta chain. Its antigen is not identified. PCR primers comprised 60 Vbeta and 13 Jbeta primers. Profiled with immunoSEQ multiplex PCR; TCRdb holds only in-frame clones, not every one. The table records hundreds of thousands of clones, around 79% of them present only once. CDR3 length: 15 amino acids. Deletions cut 6 bases from V and 3 bases from J, with 15 bases between. CDR1 and CDR2 (germline): MNHEY, SVGAGI. These data originate in a study of cytomegalovirus exposure and HLA in healthy donors. Study-level results: Exclusion applied to some V segments, including TRBV6-2 and TRBV6-3, as they were indistinguishable.

V is TRBV6-5 and J is TRBJ2-1, with TRBD2 as a possible D gene (6 bases). The specimen sequenced was PBMCs. The clonotype comes from a male donor in good health and CMV-seronegative. This chain's CDR3 is CASSLSGPNYNEQFF. The CDR3 region has the DNA TGTGCCAGCAGCCTAAGCGGGCCAAACTACAATGAGCAGTTCTTC.